This T cell receptor (beta chain) was retrieved from a study of shared clonotypes between healthy human individuals. This table comes from immunoSEQ multiplex PCR, and its TCRdb copy is limited to in-frame clones, with some not included. Of roughly 1.4 million clones listed, around 98.5% are singletons. A single count supports this clone. Germline loops: CDR1 MGHRA, CDR2 YSYEKL. The CDR3 runs 10 residues. Trimming removed 3 bases from V and 10 bases from J, with 6 bases in between. The sequencing input was naive CD4+ T cells sorted from blood. Subset: CD45RA+ positively selected. The chain employs TRBV4-1 and TRBJ2-5; tentative D call: TRBD2 (6 bases). The TCR sequence derives from a young man in good health. In nucleotides, the CDR3 is TGCGCCAGCAGCCAGGAGGGCCAGTACTTC. Its protein is CASSQEGQYF.